These T cell receptor beta chains were read from a single sample in a study of regulatory T cells in long-lasting Graves disease. TCRdb re-derived calls from the multiplex PCR reads in MiXCR, one entry per CDR3 protein. The table records hundreds of thousands of distinct CDR3 sequences, around 15% of them present only once. Sample: peripheral blood mononuclear cells (PBMCs), taken at new diagnosis, from a patient treated with antithyroid drugs. Receptors were obtained from a female donor with Graves disease. CDR3s include the opening cysteine and the closing phenylalanine or tryptophan. D genes are given only for firm matches. The listing skips clone size in some rows; elsewhere it reads once, few, many or a size class.

v_gene	j_gene	len	d_gene	abundance	CDR3aa	CDR3nt
TRBV27	TRBJ2-3	17	TRBD1	-	CASSSLAGTGGTDTQYF	TGTGCCAGCAGTTCCTTAGCCGGGACAGGGGGCACAGATACGCAGTATTTT
TRBV15	TRBJ2-3	19	TRBD2	medium-sized	CATSRDWDERGGRPDTQYF	TGTGCCACCAGCAGAGATTGGGATGAGCGGGGGGGCCGGCCAGATACGCAGTATTTT
TRBV27	TRBJ2-7	12	TRBD1	few	CASSDRDHEQYF	TGTGCCAGCAGTGACAGGGACCACGAGCAGTACTTC
TRBV7-9	TRBJ1-1	15	TRBD1	many	CASSSRGQQSTEAFF	TGTGCCAGCAGCTCAAGGGGGCAGCAAAGCACTGAAGCTTTCTTT
TRBV3-1	TRBJ1-6	16	-	-	CASSRENGRYNSPLHF	TGTGCCAGCAGCCGAGAAAATGGGCGCTACAATTCACCCCTCCACTTT
TRBV5-1	TRBJ2-1	12	TRBD2	many	CASWSGEDEQFF	TGCGCCAGCTGGAGCGGGGAGGATGAGCAGTTCTTC
TRBV29-1	TRBJ2-5	16	TRBD2	many	CSVEGASGRGTETQYF	TGCAGCGTTGAAGGGGCTAGCGGGAGGGGTACGGAGACCCAGTACTTC
TRBV3-1	TRBJ2-7	16	TRBD2	many	CASSQGLAFLGYEQYF	TGTGCCAGCAGCCAAGGACTAGCTTTTTTGGGTTACGAGCAGTACTTC
TRBV25-1	TRBJ2-1	14	-	-	CASRGEDKPSEQFF	TGTGCCAGCAGGGGGGAGGACAAACCCAGTGAGCAGTTCTTC
TRBV3-1	TRBJ2-1	15	TRBD2	-	CASSQVAGGVNEQFF	TGTGCCAGCAGCCAAGTAGCGGGAGGGGTTAATGAGCAGTTCTTC
TRBV15	TRBJ1-1	13	-	many	CATSRNLNTEAFF	TGTGCCACCAGCAGAAACTTGAACACTGAAGCTTTCTTT
TRBV20-1	TRBJ2-1	14	-	-	CSARPPSSYNEQFF	TGCAGTGCTAGGCCTCCCAGCTCCTACAATGAGCAGTTCTTC
TRBV7-8	TRBJ2-3	19	TRBD2	many	CASSLRRQGLADLTDTQYF	TGTGCCAGCAGCTTAAGGCGGCAGGGACTAGCGGATCTCACAGATACGCAGTATTTT
TRBV7-9	TRBJ1-2	15	-	-	CASSLERDRFYGYTF	TGTGCCAGCAGCTTAGAAAGAGACAGGTTCTATGGCTACACCTTC
TRBV7-8	TRBJ1-5	18	TRBD1	-	CASSLPPGQGFSNQPQHF	TGTGCCAGCAGCTTACCCCCTGGACAGGGGTTTAGCAATCAGCCCCAGCATTTT
TRBV6-2/TRBV6-3	TRBJ2-7	15	-	-	CASSYSGSPYNEQYF	TGTGCCAGCAGTTACTCGGGGAGCCCCTACAATGAGCAGTACTTC
TRBV29-1	TRBJ2-2	14	TRBD1	-	CSVRTGAITGELFF	TGCAGCGTCCGGACAGGGGCGATCACCGGGGAGCTGTTTTTT
TRBV7-2	TRBJ2-3	16	-	many	CASSLGLADSTDTQYF	TGTGCCAGCAGCTTAGGCCTAGCGGACAGCACTGATACGCAGTATTTT
TRBV7-2	TRBJ2-7	12	-	many	CASSLALGEQYF	TGTGCCAGCAGCTTAGCTTTGGGCGAGCAGTACTTC
TRBV7-2	TRBJ2-7	15	TRBD2	many	CASSLLSSGAYEQYF	TGTGCCAGCAGCTTATTATCTAGCGGAGCCTACGAGCAGTACTTC
TRBV5-1	TRBJ1-2	15	-	many	CASSLEGARRAGYTF	TGCGCCAGCAGCTTGGAAGGGGCGAGGAGGGCTGGCTACACCTTC
TRBV6-1	TRBJ2-6	19	TRBD2	-	CASSPTIAGGPEGANVLTF	TGTGCCAGCTCACCAACCATAGCGGGAGGGCCAGAAGGGGCCAACGTCCTGACTTTC
TRBV7-6	TRBJ2-2	15	TRBD1	-	CASSLTGGVTGELFF	TGTGCCAGCAGCCTTACAGGGGGAGTAACCGGGGAGCTGTTTTTT
TRBV27	TRBJ2-1	13	-	many	CASRPSSRTEQFF	TGTGCCAGCAGACCTTCCTCTAGGACTGAGCAGTTCTTC
TRBV19	TRBJ1-1	14	-	-	CASAGRRRNTEAFF	TGTGCCAGTGCGGGGCGACGGAGGAACACTGAAGCTTTCTTT
TRBV5-4	TRBJ1-4	12	-	-	CASSIGEGELFF	TGTGCCAGCAGCATAGGCGAAGGGGAACTGTTCTTT
TRBV6-2/TRBV6-3	TRBJ2-7	13	-	many	CASRPFPGNEQYF	TGTGCCAGCAGGCCGTTCCCAGGGAACGAGCAGTACTTC
TRBV12-3/TRBV12-4	TRBJ2-5	14	-	many	CASTQARRLETQYF	TGTGCCAGCACACAAGCGAGAAGGCTAGAGACCCAGTACTTC
TRBV6-1	TRBJ1-5	15	-	many	CASSLLLDSNQPQHF	TGTGCCAGCAGCCTCCTTTTAGACAGTAATCAGCCCCAGCATTTT
TRBV12-3/TRBV12-4	TRBJ1-1	12	-	many	CASRTLNTEAFF	TGTGCCAGCAGGACACTTAACACTGAAGCTTTCTTT
TRBV28	TRBJ2-7	15	TRBD2	many	CASSRLAGDFYEQYF	TGTGCCAGCAGTCGTCTAGCGGGAGATTTCTACGAGCAGTACTTC
TRBV12-3/TRBV12-4	TRBJ1-2	16	-	-	CASSLHHRKGSGGYTF	TGTGCCAGCAGTTTACACCACAGGAAGGGATCGGGTGGCTACACCTTC
TRBV4-1	TRBJ1-1	14	-	many	CASSPLVRYTEAFF	TGCGCCAGCAGCCCTCTGGTGCGGTACACTGAAGCTTTCTTT
TRBV12-3/TRBV12-4	TRBJ1-2	12	-	many	CASTWRGGGYTF	TGTGCCAGCACATGGAGGGGAGGTGGCTACACCTTC
TRBV19	TRBJ2-3	15	-	-	CASSIVSGRTDTQYF	TGTGCCAGTAGTATAGTCAGCGGACGCACAGATACGCAGTATTTT
TRBV4-1	TRBJ2-1	15	-	-	CASSQEKGDYNEQFF	TGCGCCAGCAGCCAAGAAAAAGGTGACTACAATGAGCAGTTCTTC
TRBV6-5	TRBJ1-1	14	-	many	CASSYGRGGTEAFF	TGTGCCAGCAGTTACGGCAGGGGTGGTACTGAAGCTTTCTTT
TRBV9	TRBJ1-5	15	TRBD1	few	CASSAQGADNQPQHF	TGTGCCAGCAGCGCCCAGGGGGCTGACAATCAGCCCCAGCATTTT
TRBV7-6	TRBJ1-6	14	-	many	CASSLSAYNSPLHF	TGTGCCAGCAGCTTATCGGCCTATAATTCACCCCTCCACTTT
TRBV7-9	TRBJ2-3	16	TRBD1	many	CASSRRPGQGVDTQYF	TGTGCCAGCAGCCGACGCCCTGGACAGGGGGTAGATACGCAGTATTTT
TRBV2	TRBJ1-1	14	-	many	CASSEGDLNTEAFF	TGTGCCAGCAGTGAGGGGGATTTGAACACTGAAGCTTTCTTT
TRBV28	TRBJ2-3	17	TRBD2	many	CASSFPRSGRGADTQYF	TGTGCCAGCAGTTTCCCTCGTAGCGGGAGGGGGGCAGATACGCAGTATTTT
TRBV27	TRBJ1-1	12	-	many	CASSLLGREAFF	TGTGCCAGCAGTTTGCTCGGGCGGGAAGCTTTCTTT
TRBV28	TRBJ2-7	13	-	many	CASRPQGSYEQYF	TGTGCCAGCAGGCCCCAGGGCTCCTACGAGCAGTACTTC
TRBV3-1	TRBJ1-1	15	-	many	CASSQAATGKAEAFF	TGTGCCAGCAGCCAAGCCGCAACAGGGAAAGCTGAAGCTTTCTTT
TRBV6-1	TRBJ1-2	15	TRBD1	many	CASSEVAGGSYGYTF	TGTGCCAGCAGTGAAGTGGCAGGGGGCAGCTATGGCTACACCTTC
TRBV18	TRBJ2-5	15	-	-	CASSPGLPTLETQYF	TGTGCCAGCTCACCCGGTCTCCCCACATTGGAGACCCAGTACTTC
TRBV15	TRBJ2-5	14	TRBD2	many	CATSFGGDQETQYF	TGTGCCACCAGCTTTGGGGGGGACCAAGAGACCCAGTACTTC
TRBV11-2	TRBJ1-6	13	-	many	CASSLDQKAPLHF	TGTGCCAGCAGCTTAGACCAAAAAGCCCCCCTCCACTTT
TRBV12-3/TRBV12-4	TRBJ1-2	16	-	many	CASSLGEAGWGYGYTF	TGTGCCAGCAGTTTGGGCGAGGCAGGGTGGGGCTATGGCTACACCTTC
TRBV20-1	TRBJ2-1	14	-	-	CSVNQAGEYNEQFF	TGCAGTGTCAACCAGGCCGGGGAGTACAATGAGCAGTTCTTC
TRBV28	TRBJ2-2	14	-	many	CASTGGTNTGELFF	TGTGCCAGCACCGGCGGGACGAACACCGGGGAGCTGTTTTTT
TRBV20-1	TRBJ2-3	19	TRBD2	-	CSARSLLGSSGGPTDTQYF	TGCAGTGCTAGGAGTCTGCTAGGAAGTAGCGGGGGACCCACAGATACGCAGTATTTT
TRBV12-5	TRBJ1-3	18	-	many	CASGLGRRDSNSGNTIYF	TGTGCTAGTGGTTTGGGAAGACGAGACAGCAACTCTGGAAACACCATATATTTT
TRBV6-1	TRBJ2-3	16	TRBD1	many	CASSRQGSGSPDTQYF	TGTGCCAGCAGCAGACAGGGGTCAGGGTCTCCAGATACGCAGTATTTT